The 25 T cell receptor beta chains reported below all come from one sample, sequenced in a study of OX40 agonist ivuxolimab in advanced cancers. The method was immunoSEQ multiplex PCR; TCRdb's version includes in-frame clones alone and lacks a portion of them. This table has about 7,700 clones, approximately 79% appearing once. The sequencing used CD4+ or CD8+ T cells sorted from blood, collected in a trial of the OX40 agonist ivuxolimab. Every receptor here comes from an adult with an advanced solid tumor such as melanoma, head and neck, liver or kidney cancer.

The chain employs TRBV9 and TRBJ2-2, with 12 bases that match TRBD2. J gave up 6 bases and V 3 bases, and 3 bases lay outside the gene matches. Germline values: CDR1 SGDLS, CDR2 YYNGEE. The CDR3 consists of 15 residues. The CDR3 bases are TGTGCCAGCAGCGGACTAGCGGGAGCCCCCGGGGAGCTGTTTTTT. Translation gives CASSGLAGAPGELFF.

The chain carries TRBV27 and TRBJ1-1; unclear D gene. CDR1 MNHEY and CDR2 SMNVEV come from the germline V gene (reference sequence). V was cut by 2 bases and J by 5 bases, with 15 bases left in between. The CDR3 covers 15 residues. This chain's CDR3 is CASSLGMGFRTEAFF. The CDR3 DNA reads TGTGCCAGCAGTTTAGGTATGGGGTTTAGGACTGAAGCTTTCTTT.

Only one count was recorded for this clone. This chain connects TRBV5-6 to TRBJ1-5; tentatively, D is TRBD1 (6 bases). The CDR3 runs 14 residues. CDR1 and CDR2 from the germline V gene are SGHDT and YYEEEE. Trimming shortened V by 4 bases and J by 1 base, and 9 bases separated the two germline ends. CDR3 loop: CASSLTGSNQPQHF. DNA of the CDR3: TGTGCCAGCAGCCTTACAGGGAGCAATCAGCCCCAGCATTTT.

This chain connects TRBV28 to TRBJ2-7; D perhaps matches TRBD1 (5 bases). The CDR3 has 15 amino acids. Trimming stripped 2 bases from V and 0 bases from J, with 11 bases between. The germline V gene encodes CDR1 MDHEN and CDR2 SYDVKM. Written as DNA, the CDR3 is TGTGCCAGCAGTTTAACTCTTGACAGCTCCTACGAGCAGTACTTC. Translating gives CASSLTLDSSYEQYF.

This clone was recorded once. The genes are TRBV27 and TRBJ2-1; no definite D call. Trimming shortened V by 2 bases and J by 4 bases, and 18 bases separated the two germline ends. Germline V gene lookup returns CDR1 MNHEY and CDR2 SMNVEV (reference sequence). CDR3 length equals 17 residues. CDR3 sequence (DNA): TGTGCCAGCAGTTTAGGGCAAGCATCATCTATTTACAATGAGCAGTTCTTC. It translates to CASSLGQASSIYNEQFF.

The V and J genes are TRBV28 and TRBJ1-5; D may be TRBD1 (5 bases). V dropped 5 bases and J dropped 2 bases, with 16 bases sitting between them. The CDR3 covers 16 residues. Germline V CDR1 and CDR2: MDHEN, SYDVKM. For the CDR3, the DNA is TGTGCCAGCAGTAAGGGACCCGCGTGGGGCAATCAGCCCCAGCATTTT. Protein: CASSKGPAWGNQPQHF. The whole variable domain, remainder taken from reference TRBV28 and TRBJ1-5, is DVKVTQSSRYLVKRTGEKVFLECVQDMDHENMFWYRQDPGLGLRLIYFSYDVKMKEKGDIPEGYSVSREKKERFSLILESASTNQTSMYLCASSKGPAWGNQPQHFGDGTRLSIL.

A remark on this clone: Other DNA sequences in this sample translate to the same CDR3. This chain connects TRBV5-6 to TRBJ2-1, with D unclear. V was trimmed by 4 bases and J by 5 bases, leaving 7 bases between them. Germline V gene lookup returns CDR1 SGHDT and CDR2 YYEEEE. The CDR3 runs to 12 residues. Written as DNA, the CDR3 is TGTGCCAGCAGCCCCGGAGACAATGAGCAGTTCTTC. This encodes CASSPGDNEQFF.

This chain links TRBV6-5 with TRBJ2-7, with TRBD2 identical over 9 bases. The CDR3 has 14 residues. V lost 5 bases, J lost 2 bases, and 4 bases stayed unmatched. Germline V gene lookup returns CDR1 MNHEY and CDR2 SVGAGI. The CDR3 region has the DNA TGTGCCAGCAGTATAGCGGGGGAAGCCTACGAGCAGTACTTC. Its protein product is CASSIAGEAYEQYF.

V and J are TRBV13 and TRBJ2-3; possible D gene TRBD2, 6 bases. Trimming took off 5 bases at V and 2 bases at J, with 17 bases between the two ends. Looked up from germline, CDR1 is PRHDT and CDR2 is FYEKMQ (reference sequence). CDR3 length equals 16 residues. The chain's CDR3 is CASSASLWRVTDTQYF. The CDR3 nucleotides are TGTGCCAGCAGCGCCTCGTTGTGGAGGGTCACAGATACGCAGTATTTT.

CDR3 coding DNA: TGTGCCAGCAGCTTACTGGGGGGCACAGATACGCAGTATTTT. Protein product: CASSLLGGTDTQYF. The chain carries TRBV7-2 and TRBJ2-3, with D perhaps being TRBD1 or TRBD2 (5 bases each). In germline, CDR1 is SGHTA, CDR2 FQGNSA. The length of the CDR3 is 14 residues. The ends were cut back, 2 bases at V and 1 base at J, with 7 bases in the middle. Drawing the rest from reference TRBV7-2 and TRBJ2-3, the complete variable domain is GAGVSQSPSNKVTEKGKDVELRCDPISGHTALYWYRQSLGQGLEFLIYFQGNSAPDKSGLPSDRFSAERTGGSVSTLTIQRTQQEDSAVYLCASSLLGGTDTQYFGPGTRLTVL.

This clone occurred a few times. The DNA of the CDR3 is TGTGCCAGCAGTACCATGGACAGGGATTATAATTCACCCCTCCACTTT. Translation gives CASSTMDRDYNSPLHF. The J gene is TRBJ1-6, the V gene TRBV28, with 8 bases matching TRBD1. After removal of 5 bases from V and 4 bases from J, the junction contained 7 bases not matched to a gene. Germline V lookup: CDR1 MDHEN, CDR2 SYDVKM. CDR3 size: 16 residues.

This clone appeared once. The J gene is TRBJ2-5, the V gene TRBV7-2, with D possibly TRBD1 on 6 matching bases. This CDR3 comprises 13 residues. Germline V gene data show CDR1 as SGHTA and CDR2 as FQGNSA. Trimming removed 1 base from V and 5 bases from J, with 8 bases in between. The CDR3 here is CASSLGGHETQYF. CDR3 DNA: TGTGCCAGCAGCTTAGGGGGACACGAGACCCAGTACTTC.

V and J are TRBV4-3 and TRBJ2-2; a possible D gene is TRBD1 (6 bases). The CDR3 length is 12 residues. The germline V and J ends were trimmed by 8 bases and 5 bases, with 9 bases remaining between them. Germline values: CDR1 LGHNA, CDR2 YSLEER. CDR3 residues: CASRGGTGELFF. The DNA of the CDR3 is TGCGCCAGCCGAGGGGGAACCGGGGAGCTGTTTTTT.

The chain uses TRBV7-2 and TRBJ2-5, with 9 bases identical to TRBD2. From germline, CDR1 is SGHTA and CDR2 FQGNSA. The junction had 9 bases not matched to a gene; V was cut back by 6 bases and J by 4 bases. This CDR3 region has 15 residues. The CDR3 here is CASRNQAGGTETQYF. In DNA form, the CDR3 reads TGTGCCAGCAGAAACCAAGCGGGAGGTACAGAGACCCAGTACTTC. Variable domain in full (rest from reference TRBV7-2 and TRBJ2-5): GAGVSQSPSNKVTEKGKDVELRCDPISGHTALYWYRQSLGQGLEFLIYFQGNSAPDKSGLPSDRFSAERTGGSVSTLTIQRTQQEDSAVYLCASRNQAGGTETQYFGPGTRLLVL.

The chain has TRBV7-2 and TRBJ2-6, with D unresolved. Germline V CDR1 and CDR2: SGHTA, FQGNSA. This CDR3 has 15 residues. V dropped 3 bases and J dropped 0 bases, with 6 bases sitting between them. The DNA for the CDR3 is TGTGCCAGCAGCTTGGTGATCTCTGGGGCCAACGTCCTGACTTTC. Residues: CASSLVISGANVLTF.

The CDR3 sequence is CASSLKLSRSEDNEQFF. The CDR3 bases are TGTGCCAGCAGCTTAAAATTGAGTCGTAGCGAGGACAATGAGCAGTTCTTC. The chain recombines TRBV11-3 with TRBJ2-1, with D tentatively TRBD2 (5 bases). The CDR3 extends over 17 amino acids. The germline gives CDR1 SGHNT, CDR2 YENEEA. V was pared by 2 bases and J by 5 bases, with 19 bases between.

The chain couples TRBV19 to TRBJ1-4; no reliable D call. CDR1 LNHDA and CDR2 SQIVND come from the germline V gene (reference sequence). Trimming left V 3 bases short and J 8 bases short, with 10 bases between. This CDR3 has 13 amino acids. CDR3 in DNA: TGTGCCAGTAGTATTTTGGCAGCCGAAAAACTGTTTTTT. Its protein is CASSILAAEKLFF.

There are a few counts of this clone. This chain joins TRBV5-6 and TRBJ2-1, with D possibly matching TRBD1 (5 bases). The germline CDR1 and CDR2 sequences are SGHDT and YYEEEE. This CDR3 comprises 13 residues. Trimming stripped 4 bases from V and 4 bases from J, with 9 bases between. Written as DNA, the CDR3 is TGTGCCAGCAGCCTGGACATTTACAATGAGCAGTTCTTC. Protein sequence: CASSLDIYNEQFF.

The chain links TRBV10-3 to TRBJ1-1; D gene unclear. The length of the CDR3 is 15 residues. The germline V gene encodes CDR1 ENHRY and CDR2 SYGVKD. Trimming removed 0 bases at V and 5 bases at J, with 13 bases between. The CDR3 region is CAISESTSGGTEAFF. The CDR3 region has the DNA TGTGCCATCAGTGAGTCTACGTCCGGAGGGACTGAAGCTTTCTTT.

The chain joins TRBV9 to TRBJ1-6; D perhaps matches TRBD1 (5 bases). The CDR3 contains 14 residues. Germline V gene data show CDR1 as SGDLS and CDR2 as YYNGEE. Trimming took 3 bases from V and 8 from J, leaving 12 bases between them. The CDR3 protein is CASSDGTEYSPLHF. DNA for the CDR3: TGTGCCAGCAGCGATGGGACGGAATATTCACCCCTCCACTTT. Looking up the rest from reference TRBV9 and TRBJ1-6 gives the full variable domain: DSGVTQTPKHLITATGQRVTLRCSPRSGDLSVYWYQQSLDQGLQFLIQYYNGEERAKGNILERFSAQQFPDLHSELNLSSLELGDSALYFCASSDGTEYSPLHFGNGTRLTVT.

The V and J genes are TRBV2 and TRBJ2-7; TRBD2 matches 11 bases. The length of the CDR3 is 14 residues. V dropped 3 bases and J dropped 6; count of bases not matched to a gene: 4. From germline, CDR1 is SNHLY and CDR2 FYNNEI. The CDR3 sequence: CASSEFGTSGEQYF. The CDR3 nucleotides read TGTGCCAGCAGTGAGTTCGGGACTAGCGGCGAGCAGTACTTC. Together with reference TRBV2 and TRBJ2-7, the CDR3 gives the full variable domain: EPEVTQTPSHQVTQMGQEVILRCVPISNHLYFYWYRQILGQKVEFLVSFYNNEISEKSEIFDDQFSVERPDGSNFTLKIRSTKLEDSAMYFCASSEFGTSGEQYFGPGTRLTVT.

The V gene is TRBV6-5, the J gene TRBJ2-7; D uncertain. From germline, CDR1 is MNHEY and CDR2 SVGAGI. V was pared by 4 bases and J by 7 bases, with 8 bases between. This CDR3 has 11 residues. The CDR3 loop is CASSLMEEQYF. The CDR3 bases are TGTGCCAGCAGTTTAATGGAAGAGCAGTACTTC.

V and J are TRBV10-3 and TRBJ1-6; TRBD1 agrees at 10 bases. Germline CDR1 ENHRY, CDR2 SYGVKD. This CDR3 comprises 13 residues. V lost 4 bases, J lost 16 bases, and 7 bases stayed unmatched. CDR3 in amino acids: CAISGQGAVYLHF. As DNA, the CDR3 is TGTGCCATCAGTGGACAGGGGGCTGTTTATCTCCACTTT.

The chain recombines TRBV4-2 with TRBJ2-7; no firm D call. Trimming removed 0 bases from V and 5 bases from J, with 14 bases in between. The CDR3 runs to 15 residues. The germline V gene has CDR1 LGHNA and CDR2 YNFKEQ. CDR3: CASSQDFGSVHEQYF. DNA for the CDR3: TGTGCCAGCAGCCAAGATTTTGGTAGTGTGCACGAGCAGTACTTC.

The table lists this clone with a few counts. This chain joins TRBV30 and TRBJ2-1; D could derive from TRBD1 or TRBD2 (6 bases each). Germline CDR1 is GTSNPN and CDR2 is SVGIG (reference sequence). V was trimmed by 0 bases and J by 10 bases, leaving 10 bases between them. CDR3 length: 12 residues. Here the CDR3 reads CAWSVGGPEQFF. The DNA for the CDR3 is TGTGCCTGGAGTGTAGGGGGGCCCGAGCAGTTCTTC.